This TCR beta chain originates from a study of cytomegalovirus exposure and HLA in healthy donors. Study-wide results and limits: Researchers reported from a later analysis that most CMV-associated TCR beta chains appeared HLA-restricted. There were a few CMV-associated chains whose specificity for CMV antigens was confirmed in vitro. Analyzed later, association rates of TCRs varied across HLA loci, with DRB1 most and HLA-C fewest.

Germline assignment: CDR1 SGHRS and CDR2 YFSETQ. The CDR3 contains 15 residues. Germline trimming cut 0 bases from V and 10 bases from J; bases unmatched to any gene: 7. A multiplex PCR was run with 60 Vbeta primers and 13 Jbeta primers. In the authors' workflow: The count from a later analysis was 60 million to 85 million unique TCR beta chains, about 10 million of them shared. The protocol was immunoSEQ multiplex PCR, while the TCRdb copy is restricted to in-frame clones and leaves out a portion. Clone size and the V and J calls come from that table; the DNA yielded D and trimming. The table shows more than 200,000 clones, with under 80% occurring only once. As to this clone: What it recognizes is unknown.

The chain joins TRBV5-1 to TRBJ1-5; 10 nucleotides match TRBD1. The TCR sequence derives from a girl aged 2-9 years in good health and CMV-seronegative. Sequenced sample: PBMCs. CDR3: CASSLGGTGVQPQHF. The DNA for the CDR3 is TGCGCCAGCAGCTTGGGTGGGACAGGGGTGCAACCCCAGCATTTT.